The 31 T cell receptor beta chains below were found in one sample sequenced in a study of response to subunit inactivated influenza vaccine. TCRdb re-analysed the RT-PCR reads in MiXCR, keeping a single row per CDR3 protein. Here the sample spans 500,000 or so distinct CDR3 sequences, approximately 15% being singletons. Material: CD4+ T cells sorted from PBMCs, obtained around 25 months after vaccination. These receptors came from a man in his fifties or sixties who received an inactivated influenza vaccine.

The V gene is TRBV2, the J gene TRBJ2-3; the match to TRBD2 covers 8 bases. The V and J ends lost 3 bases and 6 bases, in that order; junction bases with no gene match: 11. This CDR3 has 16 residues. The germline gives CDR1 SNHLY, CDR2 FYNNEI. DNA of the CDR3: TGTGCCAGCAGTGAGTCTCTGGCGGGGGGCCGCGATACGCAGTATTTT. This encodes CASSESLAGGRDTQYF. Full variable domain (rest looked up from reference TRBV2 and TRBJ2-3): EPEVTQTPSHQVTQMGQEVILRCVPISNHLYFYWYRQILGQKVEFLVSFYNNEISEKSEIFDDQFSVERPDGSNFTLKIRSTKLEDSAMYFCASSESLAGGRDTQYFGPGTRLTVL.

This clonotype turned up a few times. V and J are TRBV27 and TRBJ2-1; possibly TRBD1 for D (5 bases). CDR1 and CDR2 from the germline V gene are MNHEY and SMNVEV (reference sequence). The V end was cut by 3 bases, the J end by 4 bases, with 13 bases between. This CDR3 has 15 amino acids. CDR3 coding DNA: TGTGCCAGCAGTTTGTCGCAGGGTCGGTACAATGAGCAGTTCTTC. It codes for CASSLSQGRYNEQFF.

This clonotype turned up a few times. This sequence joins TRBV29-1 and TRBJ2-5; D possibly uses TRBD1 or TRBD2 (5 bases each). The V gene's germline CDR1 is SQVTM and CDR2 ANQGSEA. This CDR3 has 15 residues. V lost 4 bases to trimming and J lost 5 bases, with 20 bases between them. This CDR3 reads CSVALSRGALETQYF. In DNA form, the CDR3 reads TGCAGCGTTGCCCTGTCGAGGGGCGCATTGGAGACCCAGTACTTC.

The table lists this clonotype with many counts. V and J are TRBV9 and TRBJ2-2, with D possibly matching TRBD2 (5 bases). Germline V CDR1 and CDR2: SGDLS, YYNGEE. CDR3 length: 13 residues. Trimming removed 3 bases from V and 13 bases from J, with 16 bases in between. CDR3: CASSAELLGALFF. The CDR3 DNA is TGTGCCAGCAGCGCAGAACTATTGGGAGCGCTGTTTTTT. Full variable domain (rest looked up from reference TRBV9 and TRBJ2-2): DSGVTQTPKHLITATGQRVTLRCSPRSGDLSVYWYQQSLDQGLQFLIQYYNGEERAKGNILERFSAQQFPDLHSELNLSSLELGDSALYFCASSAELLGALFFGEGSRLTVL.

This clonotype came up once. The gene calls are TRBV20-1 and TRBJ2-5, with 7 bases matching TRBD1. The CDR3 runs to 14 residues. Looked up from germline, CDR1 is DFQATT and CDR2 is SNEGSKA (reference sequence). The ends lost 0 bases at V and 7 bases at J; junction bases unmatched: 8. In DNA form, the CDR3 reads TGCAGTGCTAGAGACCCGACAGGGTGGGGGACCCAGTACTTC. It is translated as CSARDPTGWGTQYF.

The rearrangement uses TRBV18 and TRBJ2-5; 11 positions agree with TRBD1. The trim removed 6 bases at V and 4 bases at J, leaving 7 bases unmatched. Per germline, CDR1 KGHSH and CDR2 LQKENI. The CDR3 contains 15 residues. In DNA, the CDR3 is TGTGCCAGCTCGCGGCGGACAGGGGGCCGAGAGACCCAGTACTTC. This translates into CASSRRTGGRETQYF. Supplemented by reference TRBV18 and TRBJ2-5, the full variable domain reads NAGVMQNPRHLVRRRGQEARLRCSPMKGHSHVYWYRQLPEEGLKFMVYLQKENIIDESGMPKERFSAEFPKEGPSILRIQQVVRGDSAAYFCASSRRTGGRETQYFGPGTRLLVL.

This clonotype came up a few times. V gene TRBV7-6 combines with J gene TRBJ2-1; TRBD2 aligns across 11 bases. V shed 1 base, J shed 7 bases, and the junction held 9 bases outside the gene matches. Germline CDR1 and CDR2: SGHVS and FNYEAQ. The CDR3 sequence is 17 residues long. The CDR3 spells CASSLDLAGGMGNEQFF. The CDR3 coding sequence is TGTGCCAGCAGCTTAGATCTAGCGGGGGGAATGGGTAATGAGCAGTTCTTC.

This clonotype has just a few counts. This sequence joins TRBV7-9 and TRBJ2-2, with 11 bases matching TRBD2. Germline V gives CDR1 SEHNR, CDR2 FQNEAQ (reference sequence). The CDR3 extends over 17 amino acids. Losses at the gene ends were 4 bases for V and 6 bases for J; bases not matched to a gene: 10. CDR3 loop: CASSSTPSGGSSGELFF. The CDR3 DNA reads TGTGCCAGCAGCTCCACGCCTAGCGGGGGGTCGTCCGGGGAGCTGTTTTTT.

This clonotype was seen a handful of times. The rearrangement joins TRBV10-3 to TRBJ1-2; TRBD1 is a possible D gene (5 bases). The V gene lost 6 bases and the J gene lost 2 bases, with 16 bases spanning the gap. Germline assignment: CDR1 ENHRY and CDR2 SYGVKD. The CDR3 is 15 residues long. The CDR3 DNA is TGTGCCATCAGACCGTCGGGAGGGGACAACTATGGCTACACCTTC. This gives the protein CAIRPSGGDNYGYTF.

The chain employs TRBV28 and TRBJ2-3; D not certain. Germline V CDR1 and CDR2: MDHEN, SYDVKM. The CDR3 has 16 residues. The V gene lost 5 bases and the J gene lost 0 bases, with 15 bases spanning the gap. DNA for the CDR3: TGTGCCAGCAGTAACACAGTCTCTACAAGCACAGATACGCAGTATTTT. Translation gives CASSNTVSTSTDTQYF.

This clonotype was seen many times. V usage is TRBV29-1 and J usage is TRBJ2-7; D is perhaps TRBD2 (6 bases). CDR1 SQVTM and CDR2 ANQGSEA come from the germline V gene. The CDR3 covers 16 residues. Deletions cut 5 bases from V and 3 bases from J, with 23 bases between. CDR3 sequence reads: CSVRGEGGRSNYEQYF. The CDR3 DNA reads TGCAGCGTTCGGGGCGAGGGAGGCAGATCGAACTACGAGCAGTACTTC.

J is TRBJ1-3 and V is TRBV18; unclear D gene. CDR3 length equals 14 residues. Germline CDR1 and CDR2: KGHSH and LQKENI. Between the trimmed V and J ends, which lost 3 bases and 4 bases, there was a span of 10 bases. CDR3 coding DNA: TGTGCCAGCTCACCGGGAAGTCAAGGAAACACCATATATTTT. As protein: CASSPGSQGNTIYF.

In regard to this clonotype: One end of the junction varies from germline; a read error may be responsible. This chain uses TRBV19 with TRBJ2-7; D perhaps matches TRBD1 (5 bases). Germline V gives CDR1 LNHDA, CDR2 SQIVND (reference sequence). The CDR3 consists of 13 residues. The CDR3 sequence is CASSSGQTYEEYF. The CDR3 region has the DNA TGTGCCAGTAGTAGCGGACAAACCTACGAGGAGTACTTC.

This clonotype was seen at least ten times. The chain carries TRBV6-6 and TRBJ1-5; no firm D call. In germline, CDR1 is MNHNY, CDR2 SVGAGI (reference sequence). V shed 5 bases and J shed 7 bases, with 9 bases lying between them. The length of the CDR3 is 12 residues. DNA for the CDR3: TGTGCCAGCAGTCGGGTCGGGCAGCCCCAGCATTTT. It is translated as CASSRVGQPQHF.

This chain joins TRBV9 and TRBJ2-4; 7 positions match TRBD1. Losses at the gene ends were 5 bases for V and 8 bases for J; bases not matched to a gene: 10. This CDR3 has 14 residues. Looked up from germline, CDR1 is SGDLS and CDR2 is YYNGEE. The CDR3, as DNA: TGTGCCAGCAGTGAGGGGGACAGAAGAGACATTCAGTACTTC. It encodes CASSEGDRRDIQYF.

This chain links TRBV20-1 with TRBJ1-1; D call uncertain. Germline CDR1 is DFQATT and CDR2 is SNEGSKA (reference sequence). Trimming cost V 1 base and J 3 bases, with 3 bases left between them. The CDR3 extends over 11 amino acids. The CDR3 nucleotides read TGCAGTGCTAGAGCAGACACTGAAGCTTTCTTT. It encodes CSARADTEAFF.

The chain carries TRBV24-1 and TRBJ2-3, with TRBD1 matching over 8 bases. Trimming at V came to 3 bases and at J to 1 base, leaving 2 bases not matched to a gene. The germline V gene encodes CDR1 KGHDR and CDR2 SFDVKD. This CDR3 has 15 residues. The CDR3 coding sequence is TGTGCCACCAGTGATGAGGACAGGGGCACAGATACGCAGTATTTT. Translation: CATSDEDRGTDTQYF.

This chain joins TRBV28 and TRBJ2-1, with 9 bases matching TRBD2. Germline V gene lookup returns CDR1 MDHEN and CDR2 SYDVKM. The V gene end was trimmed by 2 bases and the J gene end by 3 bases; junction bases not matched to a gene: 5. The CDR3 sequence is 16 residues long. CDR3 sequence (DNA): TGTGCCAGCAGTTTACCTAGCGGGACACTCTACAATGAGCAGTTCTTC. Translated: CASSLPSGTLYNEQFF.

Ten or more counts support this clonotype. The junction departs from the called germline gene at one end, perhaps through a read error. CDR3 bases: TGTGCCAGCAGTTTAGGACAGGGAGGCTACAATGAGCAGTTCTTC. Translation: CASSLGQGGYNEQFF. The genes are TRBV7-2 and TRBJ2-1; 8 bases map to TRBD1. The V gene's germline CDR1 is SGHTA and CDR2 FQGNSA. This CDR3 has 15 amino acids.

This clonotype was observed a handful of times. The chain is built from TRBV20-1 and TRBJ1-6; possibly TRBD1 for D (6 bases). This CDR3 spans 14 amino acids. The V gene lost 5 bases and the J gene lost 7 bases, with 15 bases spanning the gap. Germline lookup yields CDR1 DFQATT and CDR2 SNEGSKA (reference sequence). The CDR3 sequence: CSAPNQGSNSPLHF. CDR3 nucleotides: TGCAGTGCTCCGAACCAGGGGTCCAATTCACCCCTCCACTTT.

The chain combines TRBV6-4 with TRBJ2-2, with D perhaps TRBD2 (6 bases). The length of the CDR3 is 13 residues. CDR1 and CDR2 from the germline V gene are MRHNA and SNTAGT. The germline V and J ends were trimmed by 3 bases and 7 bases, with 9 bases remaining between them. The CDR3 spells CASSEAEGGELFF. CDR3 coding DNA: TGTGCCAGCAGTGAGGCGGAGGGCGGGGAGCTGTTTTTT.

This clonotype showed up many times. The chain couples TRBV5-5 to TRBJ2-5; D perhaps matches TRBD2 (7 bases). V lost 4 bases, J lost 4 bases, and 14 bases lay in between. There are 14 residues in the CDR3. Germline-derived CDR1 and CDR2 are SGHKS and YYEKEE (reference sequence). The CDR3 nucleotides read TGTGCCAGCAGCCGGCCGGGGGGCGTAGAGACCCAGTACTTC. Protein: CASSRPGGVETQYF.

A few counts support this clonotype. This rearrangement joins TRBV5-5 to TRBJ1-5, with D possibly being TRBD1 (5 bases). Trimming took off 6 bases at V and 0 bases at J, with 13 bases between the two ends. The germline gives CDR1 SGHKS, CDR2 YYEKEE (reference sequence). This CDR3 spans 15 amino acids. The CDR3 bases are TGTGCCAGCACCCCGGGACCTTATAGCAATCAGCCCCAGCATTTT. Translated, it gives CASTPGPYSNQPQHF.

The rearrangement links TRBV4-1 to TRBJ2-3; the D is unclear. V was cut by 1 base and J by 5 bases, with 16 bases left in between. Germline-derived CDR1 and CDR2 are MGHRA and YSYEKL. The CDR3 length is 16 residues. The CDR3 DNA reads TGCGCCAGCAGCCAAGCCCTAACTACCACGTTAGATACGCAGTATTTT. Its protein is CASSQALTTTLDTQYF.

The chain uses TRBV20-1 and TRBJ2-7; 8 nucleotides match TRBD2. CDR1 DFQATT and CDR2 SNEGSKA come from the germline V gene (reference sequence). V shed 6 bases and J 2 bases; nucleotides not matched to a gene: 9. The CDR3 sequence is 14 residues long. Written as DNA, the CDR3 is TGCAGTGCAAACCGAGCGGGGGTTACCTACGAGCAGTACTTC. Its translation: CSANRAGVTYEQYF.

The chain employs TRBV7-2 and TRBJ2-1, with TRBD1 matching over 7 bases. Germline V lookup: CDR1 SGHTA, CDR2 FQGNSA. The CDR3 is 12 residues long. The trim removed 5 bases at V and 11 bases at J, leaving 6 bases unmatched. CDR3 coding DNA: TGTGCCAGCAGCCCTGACAGGGAGCAGCAGTTCTTC. Amino acids: CASSPDREQQFF.

The V and J genes are TRBV4-1 and TRBJ2-3; D gene uncertain. The CDR3 sequence is 14 residues long. CDR1 and CDR2 from the germline V gene are MGHRA and YSYEKL. The V end lost 2 bases, the J end lost 0 bases, and 6 bases lay between the germline ends. In DNA form, the CDR3 reads TGCGCCAGCAGCCAACGCCAGAGCACAGATACGCAGTATTTT. Its translation: CASSQRQSTDTQYF.

The chain couples TRBV20-1 to TRBJ2-7, with D tentatively TRBD2 (6 bases). Trimming removed 5 bases at V and 3 bases at J, with 26 bases between. The CDR3 runs 17 residues. The V gene's germline CDR1 is DFQATT and CDR2 SNEGSKA (reference sequence). CDR3 protein: CSAEAVGGHPPIYEQYF. The CDR3 DNA is TGCAGTGCTGAGGCGGTGGGAGGACACCCCCCTATCTACGAGCAGTACTTC.

This chain joins TRBV20-1 and TRBJ1-6, with no clear D. The CDR3 loop spans 12 amino acids. The germline V gene encodes CDR1 DFQATT and CDR2 SNEGSKA (reference sequence). The V and J ends lost 4 bases and 7 bases respectively, with 8 bases between them. The CDR3 nucleotides are TGCAGTGCTAACCAAATCAATTCACCCCTCCACTTT. Translation: CSANQINSPLHF.

V is TRBV6-2 or TRBV6-3 and J is TRBJ2-7, with a possible D match to TRBD1 (6 bases). The CDR3 length is 14 residues. Germline values: CDR1 MNHEY, CDR2 SVGEGT. V lost 7 bases and J lost 3, with 16 bases in between. The CDR3 protein is CASNTGRSYYEQYF. CDR3 coding DNA: TGTGCCAGCAACACAGGGCGGTCCTACTACGAGCAGTACTTC.

This clonotype showed up just a few times. The chain couples TRBV12-3 or TRBV12-4 to TRBJ2-7; D may be TRBD1 or TRBD2 (5 bases each). The CDR3 has 14 residues. V was pared by 5 bases and J by 6 bases, with 17 bases between. The CDR3 DNA sequence: TGTGCCAGCAGTCAATCCGGGACGGAATTCGAGCAGTACTTC. It is translated as CASSQSGTEFEQYF.